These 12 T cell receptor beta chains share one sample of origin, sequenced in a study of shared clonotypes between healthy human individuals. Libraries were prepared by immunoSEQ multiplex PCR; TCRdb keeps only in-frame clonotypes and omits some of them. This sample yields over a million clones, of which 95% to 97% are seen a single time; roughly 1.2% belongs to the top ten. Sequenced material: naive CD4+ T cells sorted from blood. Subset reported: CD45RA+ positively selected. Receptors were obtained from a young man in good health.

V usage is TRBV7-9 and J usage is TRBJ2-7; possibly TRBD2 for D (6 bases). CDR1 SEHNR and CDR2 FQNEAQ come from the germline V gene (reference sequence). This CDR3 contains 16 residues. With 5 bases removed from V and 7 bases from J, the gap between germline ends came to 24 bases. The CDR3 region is CASSRNNGSPPGEQYF. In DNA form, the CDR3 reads TGTGCCAGCAGCCGAAATAACGGGAGTCCCCCAGGTGAGCAGTACTTC.

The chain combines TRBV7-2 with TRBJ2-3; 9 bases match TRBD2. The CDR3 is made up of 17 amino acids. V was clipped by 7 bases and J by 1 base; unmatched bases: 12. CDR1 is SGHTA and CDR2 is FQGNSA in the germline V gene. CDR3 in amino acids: CASTNLSGRFGTDTQYF. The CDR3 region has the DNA TGTGCCAGCACCAATCTAAGCGGGAGGTTTGGCACAGATACGCAGTATTTT. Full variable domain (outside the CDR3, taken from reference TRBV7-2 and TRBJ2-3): GAGVSQSPSNKVTEKGKDVELRCDPISGHTALYWYRQSLGQGLEFLIYFQGNSAPDKSGLPSDRFSAERTGGSVSTLTIQRTQQEDSAVYLCASTNLSGRFGTDTQYFGPGTRLTVL.

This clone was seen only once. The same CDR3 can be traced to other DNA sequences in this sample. The CDR3 DNA reads as TGTGCCAGCAGCCTACTATCGGGAGGGAACAATGAGCAGTTCTTC. Its translation: CASSLLSGGNNEQFF. The gene calls are TRBV7-3 and TRBJ2-1; 8 nucleotides agree with TRBD2. V was pared by 5 bases and J by 5 bases, with 8 bases of the junction left unmatched. CDR1 SGHTA and CDR2 FQGTGA come from the germline V gene. This CDR3 has 15 amino acids.

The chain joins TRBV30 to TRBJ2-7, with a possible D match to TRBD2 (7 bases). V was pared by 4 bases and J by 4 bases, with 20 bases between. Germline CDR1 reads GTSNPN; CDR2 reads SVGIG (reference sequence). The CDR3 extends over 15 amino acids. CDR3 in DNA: TGTGCCTGGACCCTAGCGAGGGGGGGCCAATACGAGCAGTACTTC. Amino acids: CAWTLARGGQYEQYF.

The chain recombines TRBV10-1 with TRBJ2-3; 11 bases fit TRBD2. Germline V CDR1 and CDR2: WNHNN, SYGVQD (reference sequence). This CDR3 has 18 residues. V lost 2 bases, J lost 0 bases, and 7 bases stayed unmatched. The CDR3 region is CASSEPLGLAESTDTQYF. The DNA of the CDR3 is TGCGCCAGCAGTGAGCCTTTGGGACTAGCGGAAAGCACAGATACGCAGTATTTT.

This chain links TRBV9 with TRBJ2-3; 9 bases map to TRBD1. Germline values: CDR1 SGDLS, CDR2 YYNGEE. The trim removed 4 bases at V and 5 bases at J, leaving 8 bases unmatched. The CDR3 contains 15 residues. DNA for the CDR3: TGTGCCAGCAGCACAAACAGGGGGCAGGGAGATACGCAGTATTTT. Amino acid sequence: CASSTNRGQGDTQYF.

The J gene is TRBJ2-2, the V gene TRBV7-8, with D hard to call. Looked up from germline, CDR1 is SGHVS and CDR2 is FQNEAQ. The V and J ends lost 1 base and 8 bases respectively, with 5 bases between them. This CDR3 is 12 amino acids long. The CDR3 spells CASSLDWGELFF. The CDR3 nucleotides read TGTGCCAGCAGCTTAGATTGGGGGGAGCTGTTTTTT.

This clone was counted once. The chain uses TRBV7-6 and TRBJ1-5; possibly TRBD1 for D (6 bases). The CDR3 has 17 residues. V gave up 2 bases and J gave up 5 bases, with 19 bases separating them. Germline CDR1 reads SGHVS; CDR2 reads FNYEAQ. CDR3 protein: CASSLQEDRTYDQPQHF. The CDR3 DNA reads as TGTGCCAGCAGCTTACAAGAAGACAGGACCTATGATCAGCCCCAGCATTTT. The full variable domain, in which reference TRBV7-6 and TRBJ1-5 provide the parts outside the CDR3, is GAGVSQSPRYKVTKRGQDVALRCDPISGHVSLYWYRQALGQGPEFLTYFNYEAQQDKSGLPNDRFSAERPEGSISTLTIQRTEQRDSAMYRCASSLQEDRTYDQPQHFGDGTRLSIL.

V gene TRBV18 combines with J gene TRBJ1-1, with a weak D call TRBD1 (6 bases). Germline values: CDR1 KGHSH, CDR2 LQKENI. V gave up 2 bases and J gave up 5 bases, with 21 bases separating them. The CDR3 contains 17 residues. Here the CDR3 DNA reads TGTGCCAGCTCACCATTAGGGGGGGCGCAGGCGGGGACTGAAGCTTTCTTT. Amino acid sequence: CASSPLGGAQAGTEAFF.

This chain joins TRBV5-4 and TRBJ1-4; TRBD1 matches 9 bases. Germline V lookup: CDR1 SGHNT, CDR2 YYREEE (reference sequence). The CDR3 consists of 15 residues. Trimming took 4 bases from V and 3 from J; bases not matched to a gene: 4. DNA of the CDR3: TGTGCCAGCAGCGACAGGACAGGGGCTAATGAAAAACTGTTTTTT. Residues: CASSDRTGANEKLFF.

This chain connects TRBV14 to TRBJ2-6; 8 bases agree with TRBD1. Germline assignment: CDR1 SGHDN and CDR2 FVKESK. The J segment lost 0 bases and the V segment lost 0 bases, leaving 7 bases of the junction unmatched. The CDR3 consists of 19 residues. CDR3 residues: CASSQDFGTGRSGANVLTF. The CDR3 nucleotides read TGTGCCAGCAGCCAAGATTTCGGGACAGGCCGCTCTGGGGCCAACGTCCTGACTTTC.

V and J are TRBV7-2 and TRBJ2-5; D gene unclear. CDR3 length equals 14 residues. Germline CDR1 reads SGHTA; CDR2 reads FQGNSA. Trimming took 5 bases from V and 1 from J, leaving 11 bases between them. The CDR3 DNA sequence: TGTGCCAGCAGCCTCAGTATGACCCAAGAGACCCAGTACTTC. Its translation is CASSLSMTQETQYF. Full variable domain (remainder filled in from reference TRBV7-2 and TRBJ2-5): GAGVSQSPSNKVTEKGKDVELRCDPISGHTALYWYRQSLGQGLEFLIYFQGNSAPDKSGLPSDRFSAERTGGSVSTLTIQRTQQEDSAVYLCASSLSMTQETQYFGPGTRLLVL.